These T cell receptor beta chains were read from a single sample in a study of blood T cells in healthy people across ages. TCRdb passed the 5' RACE reads through MiXCR, listing each CDR3 protein once. The data show approximately 770,000 distinct CDR3 sequences, 58% seen once. The sequenced sample consisted of blood. The receptor source for this set is a man aged 25 to 40 in good health. The CDR3 runs from the conserved cysteine through the conserved F or W. A D gene is named only where the DNA matches it firmly. Some rows mark clone size as missing; the rest say once, few, many or name a class of expanded clone.

>TRBJ2-7|NA|16|NA|TRBV3-1
TGTGCCAGCAGCCCCGAACGGACACGACGCGTCTACGAGCAGTACTTC
CASSPERTRRVYEQYF
>TRBJ1-4|NA|14|few|TRBV6-2/TRBV6-3
TGTGCCAGCAGTGACGGACAAGGAAATGAAAAACTGTTTTTT
CASSDGQGNEKLFF
>TRBJ1-2|NA|14|NA|TRBV2
TGTGCCAGCAGAGGGGAGGCAGGCAACTATGGCTACACCTTC
CASRGEAGNYGYTF
>TRBJ2-5|NA|14|few|TRBV28
TGTGCCAGCAGTTTAGGAGGTCGAGAAGAGACCCAGTACTTC
CASSLGGREETQYF
>TRBJ1-2|NA|16|few|TRBV28
TGTGCCAGCAGTCTATCCGGGTTTTGGGCGTCTGGTGGCTACACCTTC
CASSLSGFWASGGYTF
>TRBJ2-7|TRBD2|17|NA|TRBV9
TGTGCCAGCAGCCCAGTCGGGGGGAGCCAGAACTTCTACGAGCAGTACTTC
CASSPVGGSQNFYEQYF
>TRBJ1-1|NA|14|NA|TRBV29-1
TGCAGCGTTCCAAGGAAATTTGGTGGGACTGAAGCTTTCTTT
CSVPRKFGGTEAFF
>TRBJ2-3|TRBD1|15|few|TRBV20-1
TGCAGTGCCATAGATCGGGACAGGGGAGCAGATACGCAGTATTTT
CSAIDRDRGADTQYF
>TRBJ2-1|TRBD2|15|few|TRBV20-1
TGCAGTGCGGAGGGACTAGCGGGAGGGAACGATGAGCAGTTCTTC
CSAEGLAGGNDEQFF
>TRBJ1-2|NA|16|few|TRBV20-1
TGCAGTGCAAAATTCGACAGCCGTGGTTGGGAATATGGCTACACCTTC
CSAKFDSRGWEYGYTF
>TRBJ2-5|NA|13|few|TRBV29-1
TGCAGCGCGGACGGAAACTCTCAAGAGACCCAGTACTTC
CSADGNSQETQYF
>TRBJ2-3|NA|13|NA|TRBV29-1
TGCAGCGTTGTAGCGGAAAACACAGAGACGCAGTATTTT
CSVVAENTETQYF
>TRBJ2-7|NA|15|NA|TRBV7-9
TGTGCCAGCAGCCCCCCCCTATATAGCTCCTACGAGCAGTACTTC
CASSPPLYSSYEQYF
>TRBJ2-7|NA|14|NA|TRBV29-1
TGCAGCGTTGAAGAGGGACTGGAGAACTACGAGCAGTACTTC
CSVEEGLENYEQYF
>TRBJ2-6|NA|14|once|TRBV18
TGTGCCAGCTCAGTCCAATCTGGGGCCAACGTCCTGACTTTC
CASSVQSGANVLTF
>TRBJ2-5|NA|12|few|TRBV29-1
TGCAGCGTTCGACTAGAAATAGAGACCCAGTACTTC
CSVRLEIETQYF
>TRBJ1-2|NA|15|NA|TRBV7-9
TGTACCAGCAGCTCACCGGGACGGCGATTGTATGGCTACACCTTC
CTSSSPGRRLYGYTF
>TRBJ1-5|NA|15|NA|TRBV20-1
TGCAGTGCTAGGGATAGAGAATATAGCAATCAGCCCCAGCATTTT
CSARDREYSNQPQHF
>TRBJ2-5|NA|13|NA|TRBV10-3
TGTGCCATTGCGATGTCGCAAGGGGAGACCCAGTACTTC
CAIAMSQGETQYF
>TRBJ2-3|NA|15|NA|TRBV12-3/TRBV12-4
TGTGCCAGCATCAGGCACCCTACTAGAACAGATACGCAGTATTTT
CASIRHPTRTDTQYF
>TRBJ1-5|NA|13|NA|TRBV1
TGCACCGTACCGGGACAGGAAACTCGGCCCCAGCATTTT
CTVPGQETRPQHF
>TRBJ2-1|NA|11|many|TRBV2
TGTGCCAGCATAGACCCCGAGGAGCAGTTCTTC
CASIDPEEQFF
>TRBJ1-1|NA|12|few|TRBV7-9
TGTGCCAGCAGCGATATGAACACTGAAGCTTTCTTT
CASSDMNTEAFF
>TRBJ1-5|NA|14|NA|TRBV2
TGTGCCAGCCGGCCTGGGGCGGTTGGGCAGCCCCAGCATTTT
CASRPGAVGQPQHF
>TRBJ2-7|NA|15|NA|TRBV20-1
TGCAGTGCCGGACCTTCGCGGGGGCTGGGCTACGAGCAGTACTTC
CSAGPSRGLGYEQYF
>TRBJ1-5|NA|16|NA|TRBV12-5
TGTGCTAGTTTCTCGGTAACAGAGGCGGTCAATCAGCCCCAGCATTTT
CASFSVTEAVNQPQHF
>TRBJ2-1|NA|15|NA|TRBV27
TGTGCCAGCGGGGCAGTGGCAGGCTCTTACAATGAGCAGTTCTTC
CASGAVAGSYNEQFF
>TRBJ1-2|TRBD1|14|few|TRBV5-1
TGCGCCAGCAGTACCACCGGGACAGTGGGTGGCTACACCTTC
CASSTTGTVGGYTF
>TRBJ2-3|TRBD2|15|few|TRBV29-1
TGCAGCGTCCGTAGGCTAGCGGAGACCACAGATACGCAGTATTTT
CSVRRLAETTDTQYF